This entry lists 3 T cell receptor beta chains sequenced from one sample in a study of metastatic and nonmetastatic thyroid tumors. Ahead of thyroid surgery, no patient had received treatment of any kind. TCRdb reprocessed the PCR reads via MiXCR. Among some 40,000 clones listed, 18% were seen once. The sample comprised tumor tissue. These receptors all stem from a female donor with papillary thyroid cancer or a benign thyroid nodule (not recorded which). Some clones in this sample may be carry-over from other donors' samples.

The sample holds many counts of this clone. The CDR3 DNA reads TGCAGTGCCCTGTCCGGGGGAGAATATAGTCAGCCCCAGCATTTT. This translates into CSALSGGEYSQPQHF. The V call is TRBV20-1, the J call TRBJ1-5, with D maybe TRBD1 (5 bases). Germline values: CDR1 DFQATT, CDR2 SNEGSKA (reference sequence). This CDR3 has 15 amino acids. The ends were cut back, 6 bases at V and 6 bases at J, with 21 bases in the middle.

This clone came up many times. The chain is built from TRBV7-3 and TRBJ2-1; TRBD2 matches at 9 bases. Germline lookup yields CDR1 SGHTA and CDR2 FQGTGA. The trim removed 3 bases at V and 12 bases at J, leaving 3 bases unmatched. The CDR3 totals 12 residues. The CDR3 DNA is TGTGCCAGCAGCTTCTCGGGACTAGCGCAGTTCTTC. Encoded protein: CASSFSGLAQFF.

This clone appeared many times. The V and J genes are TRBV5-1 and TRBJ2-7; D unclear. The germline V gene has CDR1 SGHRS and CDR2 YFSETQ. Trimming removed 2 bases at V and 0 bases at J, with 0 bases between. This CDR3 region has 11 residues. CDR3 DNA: TGCGCCAGCAGCTTCTCCTACGAGCAGTACTTC. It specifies CASSFSYEQYF. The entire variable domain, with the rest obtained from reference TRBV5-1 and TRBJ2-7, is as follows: KAGVTQTPRYLIKTRGQQVTLSCSPISGHRSVSWYQQTPGQGLQFLFEYFSETQRNKGNFPGRFSGRQFSNSRSEMNVSTLELGDSALYLCASSFSYEQYFGPGTRLTVT.